These 23 T cell receptor beta chains were all obtained from the same sample, sequenced in a study of identical twins. Using its own MiXCR run on the 5' RACE reads, TCRdb lists one record per CDR3 protein. Among 1.5 million or so distinct CDR3 sequences listed, less than 40% were seen once. Sequenced input: cord blood. The receptors originated from a newborn girl in good health.

J is TRBJ2-7 and V is TRBV21-1; the table gives TRBD1 as D, unverified against the DNA. TRBV21-1 is marked as a pseudogene. This CDR3 spans 15 amino acids. The CDR3: CASSRSRTGQNEQYF. CDR3 coding DNA: TGTGCCAGCAGCAGGAGCCGGACAGGGCAAAATGAGCAGTACTTC.

This clonotype was picked up a small number of times. This CDR3 is CASSIRTSSYEQYF. Here the CDR3 DNA reads TGCGCCAGCAGCATCCGGACTAGCTCCTACGAGCAGTACTTC. The genes are TRBV10-2 and TRBJ2-7, with 7 bases fitting TRBD2. CDR1 is WSHSY and CDR2 is SAAADI in the germline V gene. Unmatched junction bases numbered 5, after V lost 6 bases and J lost 0 bases. CDR3 length: 14 residues.

V is TRBV2 and J is TRBJ2-1, with 8 bases that match TRBD2. Germline V gives CDR1 SNHLY, CDR2 FYNNEI. With 7 bases clipped from V and 4 bases from J, the junction kept 6 bases outside the gene matches. CDR3 length: 14 amino acids. The CDR3 is CASIGGGRYNEQFF. The CDR3 nucleotides read TGTGCCAGCATAGGCGGGGGGCGGTACAATGAGCAGTTCTTC.

This clonotype appeared a few times. CDR3 DNA: TGTGCCAGCAGCTCCGGGACAAACATTCAGTACTTC. Translation: CASSSGTNIQYF. The rearrangement links TRBV14 to TRBJ2-4; D tentatively reads TRBD1 or TRBD2 (5 bases each). V shed 5 bases and J shed 6 bases, with 8 bases lying between them. The CDR3 has 12 residues. Germline V gene lookup returns CDR1 SGHDN and CDR2 FVKESK.

The gene calls are TRBV7-9 and TRBJ2-1, with 7 bases matching TRBD2. The assigned J gene may be wrong: the sequence end matches TRBJ2-7 better. Germline CDR1 and CDR2: SEHNR and FQNEAQ (reference sequence). This CDR3 has 15 amino acids. The CDR3 loop is CASSQRGSSYNEQYF. The CDR3 nucleotides read TGTGCCAGCAGCCAGCGGGGTAGCTCCTACAATGAGCAGTACTTC.

This clonotype was seen a few times. This rearrangement joins TRBV9 to TRBJ2-7, with D uncertain. The CDR3 contains 14 residues. Looked up from germline, CDR1 is SGDLS and CDR2 is YYNGEE. V was trimmed by 2 bases and J by 3 bases, leaving 12 bases between them. Here the CDR3 reads CASSVGVSFYEQYF. In nucleotides, the CDR3 is TGTGCCAGCAGCGTTGGGGTGTCCTTCTACGAGCAGTACTTC.

V is TRBV20-1 and J is TRBJ1-1; D gene unclear. Trimming took off 4 bases at V and 4 bases at J, with 16 bases between the two ends. Looked up from germline, CDR1 is DFQATT and CDR2 is SNEGSKA (reference sequence). This CDR3 contains 14 residues. CDR3 amino acids: CSAIRREEGTEAFF. CDR3 coding DNA: TGCAGTGCTATAAGGAGGGAGGAGGGCACTGAAGCTTTCTTT.

The J gene is TRBJ2-6, the V gene TRBV27, with D uncertain. Between the trimmed V and J ends, which lost 7 bases and 0 bases, there was a span of 10 bases. Germline V gene data show CDR1 as MNHEY and CDR2 as SMNVEV (reference sequence). The CDR3 runs 15 residues. The CDR3 loop reads CASMLKGSGANVLTF. CDR3 nucleotide sequence: TGTGCCAGCATGTTAAAGGGCTCTGGGGCCAACGTCCTGACTTTC. Based on the CDR3 plus reference TRBV27 and TRBJ2-6, the full variable domain is EAQVTQNPRYLITVTGKKLTVTCSQNMNHEYMSWYRQDPGLGLRQIYYSMNVEVTDKGDVPEGYKVSRKEKRNFPLILESPSPNQTSLYFCASMLKGSGANVLTFGAGSRLTVL.

The chain is built from TRBV6-1 and TRBJ2-3; TRBD1 agrees at 8 bases. Germline CDR1 and CDR2: MNHNS and SASEGT. The trim removed 4 bases at V and 2 bases at J, leaving 5 bases unmatched. This CDR3 has 15 amino acids. DNA of the CDR3: TGTGCCAGCAGTGTTCAGGGGGCACACACAGATACGCAGTATTTT. Translation gives CASSVQGAHTDTQYF.

The chain employs TRBV29-1 and TRBJ2-2; the match to TRBD2 covers 7 bases. The junction had 11 bases not matched to a gene; V was cut back by 8 bases and J by 2 bases. This CDR3 region has 15 residues. The germline V gene has CDR1 SQVTM and CDR2 ANQGSEA. CDR3 nucleotide sequence: TGCAGCTTCCGAGGCGCGGGAGTCAACACCGGGGAGCTGTTTTTT. Translating gives CSFRGAGVNTGELFF.

The CDR3 loop reads CASSEAPRPSSYNEQYF. CDR3 coding DNA: TGTGCCAGCAGTGAAGCCCCGCGACCGAGCTCCTACAATGAGCAGTACTTC. The chain joins TRBV6-1 to TRBJ2-1; D uncertain. The better agreement between TRBJ2-7 and the DNA end casts doubt on the J call. The CDR3 has 17 amino acids. Per the germline V gene, CDR1 is MNHNS and CDR2 is SASEGT.

The chain links TRBV7-2 to TRBJ1-2; tentatively, D is TRBD1 (5 bases). This CDR3 contains 14 residues. V was clipped by 0 bases and J by 4 bases, with 9 bases between them. Germline CDR1 reads SGHTA; CDR2 reads FQGNSA. The CDR3 is CASSLAKGSYGYTF. In nucleotides, the CDR3 is TGTGCCAGCAGCTTAGCGAAGGGGAGCTATGGCTACACCTTC.

The chain uses TRBV12-3 or TRBV12-4 and TRBJ1-1; possible D gene TRBD1, 5 bases. V gave up 7 bases and J gave up 6 bases, with 21 bases separating them. There are 15 residues in the CDR3. For the CDR3, the DNA is TGTGCCAGCACCAAGACAGACCCGGGGCACGCTGAAGCTTTCTTT. Translated: CASTKTDPGHAEAFF.

This clonotype showed up just a few times. This chain joins TRBV11-2 and TRBJ1-1, with D uncertain. The CDR3 is made up of 12 amino acids. V shed 6 bases and J shed 11 bases, with 16 bases lying between them. The germline CDR1 and CDR2 sequences are SGHAT and FQNNGV. The CDR3 sequence: CASSRSFYGAFF. Here the CDR3 DNA reads TGTGCCAGCAGTCGATCGTTCTATGGGGCTTTCTTT.

This clonotype showed up just a few times. The genes are TRBV5-6 and TRBJ2-1; D is unresolved. Trimming shortened V by 1 base and J by 8 bases, and 13 bases separated the two germline ends. The CDR3 is 14 amino acids. CDR1 SGHDT and CDR2 YYEEEE come from the germline V gene. The CDR3 bases are TGTGCCAGCAGCTTGCGCGACTTGAAACATGAGCAGTTCTTC. This gives the protein CASSLRDLKHEQFF. Drawing the rest from reference TRBV5-6 and TRBJ2-1, the complete variable domain is DAGVTQSPTHLIKTRGQQVTLRCSPKSGHDTVSWYQQALGQGPQFIFQYYEEEERQRGNFPDRFSGHQFPNYSSELNVNALLLGDSALYLCASSLRDLKHEQFFGPGTRLTVL.

This clonotype occurred a few times. The chain couples TRBV3-1 to TRBJ2-5, with D perhaps TRBD1 (6 bases). CDR1 LGHDT and CDR2 YNNKEL come from the germline V gene (reference sequence). Trimming removed 5 bases at V and 4 bases at J, with 14 bases between. The CDR3 is 14 residues long. The CDR3 region is CASSATGLGETQYF. CDR3 bases: TGTGCCAGCAGCGCCACAGGGCTAGGAGAGACCCAGTACTTC.

The V and J genes are TRBV20-1 and TRBJ2-7; 7 bases line up with TRBD2. V shed 3 bases, J shed 2 bases, and the junction held 4 bases outside the gene matches. Per the germline V gene, CDR1 is DFQATT and CDR2 is SNEGSKA (reference sequence). This CDR3 is 13 amino acids long. In DNA, the CDR3 is TGCAGTGCTAGGACTAGCCTGGCCTACGAGCAGTACTTC. Amino acids: CSARTSLAYEQYF.

The chain uses TRBV20-1 and TRBJ2-1; D gene unclear. Germline lookup yields CDR1 DFQATT and CDR2 SNEGSKA (reference sequence). The CDR3 is made up of 12 amino acids. Trimming stripped 3 bases from V and 5 bases from J, with 8 bases between. The CDR3 nucleotides read TGCAGTGCTAGTCGGCAGCACAATGAGCAGTTCTTC. Protein: CSASRQHNEQFF.

The chain employs TRBV20-1 and TRBJ2-1, with 9 positions matching TRBD2. The J call may be faulty, since TRBJ2-7 better matches the DNA end. The CDR3 length is 14 residues. Germline CDR1 DFQATT, CDR2 SNEGSKA (reference sequence). This chain's CDR3 is CSARGLAAYNEQYF. The DNA for the CDR3 is TGCAGTGCTAGAGGACTAGCGGCCTACAATGAGCAGTACTTC.

This clonotype was found a few times. The chain carries TRBV2 and TRBJ1-5; D gene unclear. Trimming removed 2 bases at V and 6 bases at J, with 14 bases between. Per germline, CDR1 SNHLY and CDR2 FYNNEI. The CDR3 length is 15 residues. The CDR3 coding sequence is TGTGCCAGCAGTGAAAAGATAAGGGAACTTCAGCCCCAGCATTTT. As protein: CASSEKIRELQPQHF.

The CDR3 sequence is CASSEAGTGHGYTF. CDR3 coding DNA: TGTGCCAGCAGTGAAGCGGGGACAGGGCATGGCTACACCTTC. V and J are TRBV6-1 and TRBJ1-2; 9 nucleotides agree with TRBD1. V was clipped by 0 bases and J by 6 bases; unmatched bases: 2. Germline loops: CDR1 MNHNS, CDR2 SASEGT. The CDR3 spans 14 residues.

The sample holds a few counts of this clonotype. This chain uses TRBV6-1 with TRBJ1-1; TRBD1 is a possible D gene (5 bases). V was cut by 2 bases and J by 0 bases, with 13 bases left in between. This CDR3 spans 16 amino acids. CDR1 is MNHNS and CDR2 is SASEGT in the germline V gene. The CDR3 DNA reads TGTGCCAGCAGTGAACGTAGGGGCCCCATGAACACTGAAGCTTTCTTT. This codes for CASSERRGPMNTEAFF.

The chain carries TRBV28 and TRBJ2-1; D tentatively fits TRBD1 or TRBD2 (5 bases each). Germline V gene lookup returns CDR1 MDHEN and CDR2 SYDVKM. Deletions cut 7 bases from V and 10 bases from J, with 26 bases between. This CDR3 spans 16 amino acids. CDR3 in amino acids: CASTQWGKWEIDEQFF. The CDR3 DNA sequence: TGTGCCAGCACCCAATGGGGGAAATGGGAAATCGACGAGCAGTTCTTC.